This T cell receptor beta chain was recorded in a study of blood T cells in healthy people across ages. A note on this clonotype: Its specificity is unknown.

Study-level findings and limits: Possibly, changes in expanded clonotypes were confounded because donor CMV status was unknown. Long-lived and aged donors differed, with more naive CD4+ cells and higher diversity in the long-lived.

Alongside a J-beta primer mix, a sample-barcoded 5' primer served in a second PCR lasting about 7 to 11 cycles. A template-switch adaptor that had 12 random nucleotides put a tag on each cDNA molecule. MiXCR, applied by TCRdb to the 5' RACE reads, yields one record per CDR3 protein. The repertoire includes roughly 800,000 distinct CDR3 sequences, about 62% of them detected once, and 22% sits in the top ten. CDR3 length: 13 amino acids. Deletions cut 5 bases from V and 4 bases from J, with 12 bases between. The TCR originated in a man aged 25 to 40 in good health. The sample consisted of blood. This sequence joins TRBV12-3 or TRBV12-4 and TRBJ2-7; D call uncertain. CDR3 DNA sequence: TGTGCCAGCAGTGCGAAGGGCTGGTACGAGCAGTACTTC. Amino acids: CASSAKGWYEQYF.